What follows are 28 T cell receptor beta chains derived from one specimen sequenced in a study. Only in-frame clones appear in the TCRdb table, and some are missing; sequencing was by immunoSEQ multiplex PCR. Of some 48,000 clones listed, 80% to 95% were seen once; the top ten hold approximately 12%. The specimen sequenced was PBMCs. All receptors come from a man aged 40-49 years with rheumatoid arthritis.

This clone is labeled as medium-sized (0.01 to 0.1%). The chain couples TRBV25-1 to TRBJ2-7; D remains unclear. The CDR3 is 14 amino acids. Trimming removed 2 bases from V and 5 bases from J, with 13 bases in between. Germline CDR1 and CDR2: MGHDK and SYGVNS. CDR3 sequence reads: CASSEGKGVHEQYF. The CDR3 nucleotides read TGTGCCAGCAGTGAAGGGAAGGGTGTACACGAGCAGTACTTC.

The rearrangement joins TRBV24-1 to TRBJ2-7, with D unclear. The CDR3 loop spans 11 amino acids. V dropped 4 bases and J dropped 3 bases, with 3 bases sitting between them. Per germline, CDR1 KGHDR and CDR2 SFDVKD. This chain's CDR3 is CATSDHYEQYF. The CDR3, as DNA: TGTGCCACCAGTGACCACTACGAGCAGTACTTC.

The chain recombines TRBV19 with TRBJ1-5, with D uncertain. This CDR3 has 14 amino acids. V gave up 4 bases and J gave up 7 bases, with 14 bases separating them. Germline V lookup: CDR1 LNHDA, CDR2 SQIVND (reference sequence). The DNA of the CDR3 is TGTGCCAGTAGTACGCCTACGAGTCGGCAGCCCCAGCATTTT. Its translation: CASSTPTSRQPQHF.

This chain's CDR3 is CSVAGASRDLTYEQYF. In DNA form, the CDR3 reads TGCAGCGTTGCTGGGGCCAGTCGGGACTTGACCTACGAGCAGTACTTC. The gene calls are TRBV29-1 and TRBJ2-7; D possibly corresponds to TRBD2 (6 bases). The CDR3 contains 16 residues. Germline V gene sequence: CDR1 SQVTM, CDR2 ANQGSEA. The ends were cut back, 4 bases at V and 2 bases at J, with 21 bases in the middle.

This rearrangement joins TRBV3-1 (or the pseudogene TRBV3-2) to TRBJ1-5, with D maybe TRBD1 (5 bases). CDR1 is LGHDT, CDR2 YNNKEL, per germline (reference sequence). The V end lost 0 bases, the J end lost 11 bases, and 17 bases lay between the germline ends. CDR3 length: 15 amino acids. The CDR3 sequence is CASSQDRPGRGSQHF. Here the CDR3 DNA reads TGTGCCAGCAGCCAAGATAGGCCAGGACGGGGGTCCCAGCATTTT.

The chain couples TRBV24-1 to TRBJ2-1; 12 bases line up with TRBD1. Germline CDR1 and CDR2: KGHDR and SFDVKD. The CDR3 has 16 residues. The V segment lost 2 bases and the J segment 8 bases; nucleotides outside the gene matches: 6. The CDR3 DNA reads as TGTGCCACCAGTGATTCCGGGACAGGGGGCACCGATGAGCAGTTCTTC. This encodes CATSDSGTGGTDEQFF.

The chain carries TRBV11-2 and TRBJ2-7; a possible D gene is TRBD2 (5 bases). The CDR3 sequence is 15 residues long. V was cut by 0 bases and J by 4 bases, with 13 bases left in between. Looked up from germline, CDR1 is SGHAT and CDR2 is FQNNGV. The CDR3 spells CASSLERTPGYEQYF. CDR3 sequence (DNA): TGTGCCAGCAGCTTAGAGAGGACCCCGGGGTACGAGCAGTACTTC.

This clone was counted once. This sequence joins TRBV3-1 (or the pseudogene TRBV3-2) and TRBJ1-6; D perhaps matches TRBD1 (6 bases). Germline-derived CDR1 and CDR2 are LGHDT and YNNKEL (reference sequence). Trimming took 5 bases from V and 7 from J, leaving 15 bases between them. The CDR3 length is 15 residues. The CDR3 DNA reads TGTGCCAGCAGCTATTGGGACACCCGAAATTCACCCCTCCACTTT. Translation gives CASSYWDTRNSPLHF.

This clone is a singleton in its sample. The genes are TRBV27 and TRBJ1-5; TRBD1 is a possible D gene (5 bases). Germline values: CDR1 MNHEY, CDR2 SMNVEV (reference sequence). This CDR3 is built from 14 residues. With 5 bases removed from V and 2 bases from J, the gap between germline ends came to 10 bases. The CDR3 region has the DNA TGTGCCAGCAGTGCGGTGGGGGGCAATCAGCCCCAGCATTTT. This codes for CASSAVGGNQPQHF.

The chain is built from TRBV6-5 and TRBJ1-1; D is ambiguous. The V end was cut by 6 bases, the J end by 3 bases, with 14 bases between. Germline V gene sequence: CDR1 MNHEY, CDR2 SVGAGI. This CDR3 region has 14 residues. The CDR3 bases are TGTGCCAGCAGACTCGCCTTCGGGGACACTGAAGCTTTCTTT. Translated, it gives CASRLAFGDTEAFF.

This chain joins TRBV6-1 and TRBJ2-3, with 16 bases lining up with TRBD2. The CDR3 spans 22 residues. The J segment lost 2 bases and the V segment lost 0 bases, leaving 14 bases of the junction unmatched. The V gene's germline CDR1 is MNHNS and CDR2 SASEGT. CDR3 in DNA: TGTGCCAGCAGTGAAGCGATTCTACCGGGACTAGCGGGAGGGATCCTCACAGATACGCAGTATTTT. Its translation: CASSEAILPGLAGGILTDTQYF.

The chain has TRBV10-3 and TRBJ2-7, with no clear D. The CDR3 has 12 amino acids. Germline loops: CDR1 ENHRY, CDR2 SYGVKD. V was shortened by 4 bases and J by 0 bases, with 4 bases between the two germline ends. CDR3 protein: CAISGDSYEQYF. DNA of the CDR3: TGTGCCATCAGTGGAGACTCCTACGAGCAGTACTTC.

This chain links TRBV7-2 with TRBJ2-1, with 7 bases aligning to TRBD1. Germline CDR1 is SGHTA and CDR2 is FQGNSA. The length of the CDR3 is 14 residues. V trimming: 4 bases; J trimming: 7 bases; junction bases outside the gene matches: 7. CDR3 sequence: CASSSGTAKNEQFF. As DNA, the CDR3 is TGTGCCAGCAGCTCCGGGACAGCTAAAAATGAGCAGTTCTTC. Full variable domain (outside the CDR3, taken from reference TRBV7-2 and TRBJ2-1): GAGVSQSPSNKVTEKGKDVELRCDPISGHTALYWYRQSLGQGLEFLIYFQGNSAPDKSGLPSDRFSAERTGGSVSTLTIQRTQQEDSAVYLCASSSGTAKNEQFFGPGTRLTVL.

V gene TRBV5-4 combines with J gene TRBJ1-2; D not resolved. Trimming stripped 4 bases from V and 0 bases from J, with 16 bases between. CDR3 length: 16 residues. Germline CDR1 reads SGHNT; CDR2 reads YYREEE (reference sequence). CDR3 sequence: CASSATAGRANYGYTF. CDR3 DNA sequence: TGTGCCAGCAGCGCTACGGCGGGAAGGGCTAACTATGGCTACACCTTC.

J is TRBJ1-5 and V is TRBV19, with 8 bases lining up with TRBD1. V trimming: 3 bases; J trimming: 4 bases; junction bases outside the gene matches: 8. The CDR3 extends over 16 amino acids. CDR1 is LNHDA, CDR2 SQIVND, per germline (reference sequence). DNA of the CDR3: TGTGCCAGTAGTATGATTTCCAGGGGGCCTAATCAGCCCCAGCATTTT. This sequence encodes CASSMISRGPNQPQHF.

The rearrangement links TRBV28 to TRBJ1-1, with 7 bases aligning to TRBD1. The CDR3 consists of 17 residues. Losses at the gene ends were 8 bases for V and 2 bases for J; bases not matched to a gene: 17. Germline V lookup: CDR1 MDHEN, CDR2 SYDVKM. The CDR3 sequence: CASSRDSRSGGNTEAFF. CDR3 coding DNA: TGTGCCAGCTCCCGGGACAGCCGATCGGGTGGAAACACTGAAGCTTTCTTT.

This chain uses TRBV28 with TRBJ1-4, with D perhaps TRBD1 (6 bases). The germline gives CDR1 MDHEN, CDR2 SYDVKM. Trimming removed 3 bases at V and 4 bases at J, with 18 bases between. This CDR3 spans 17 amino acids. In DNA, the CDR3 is TGTGCCAGCAGTTTCCCGGGGAAACAGGGCCTTAATGAAAAACTGTTTTTT. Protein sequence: CASSFPGKQGLNEKLFF.

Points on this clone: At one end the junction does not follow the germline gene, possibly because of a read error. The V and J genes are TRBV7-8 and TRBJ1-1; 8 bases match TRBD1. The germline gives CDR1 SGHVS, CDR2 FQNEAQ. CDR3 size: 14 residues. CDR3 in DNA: TGTGTCAGCAGATCCAGGGGGCCGGACACTGAAGCTTTCTTT. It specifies CVSRSRGPDTEAFF.

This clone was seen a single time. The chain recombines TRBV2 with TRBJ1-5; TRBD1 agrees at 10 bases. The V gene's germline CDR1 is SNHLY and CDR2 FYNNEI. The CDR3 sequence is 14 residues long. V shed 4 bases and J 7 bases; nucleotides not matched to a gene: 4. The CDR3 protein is CASSGTGGNQPQHF. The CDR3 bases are TGTGCCAGCAGTGGGACAGGGGGAAACCAGCCCCAGCATTTT.

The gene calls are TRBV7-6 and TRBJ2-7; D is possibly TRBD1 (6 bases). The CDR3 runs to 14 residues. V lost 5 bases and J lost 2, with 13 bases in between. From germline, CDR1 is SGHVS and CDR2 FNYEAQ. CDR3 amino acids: CASSHTGIAYEQYF. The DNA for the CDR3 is TGTGCCAGCAGCCACACAGGGATCGCCTACGAGCAGTACTTC. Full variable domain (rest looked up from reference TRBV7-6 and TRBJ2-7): GAGVSQSPRYKVTKRGQDVALRCDPISGHVSLYWYRQALGQGPEFLTYFNYEAQQDKSGLPNDRFSAERPEGSISTLTIQRTEQRDSAMYRCASSHTGIAYEQYFGPGTRLTVT.

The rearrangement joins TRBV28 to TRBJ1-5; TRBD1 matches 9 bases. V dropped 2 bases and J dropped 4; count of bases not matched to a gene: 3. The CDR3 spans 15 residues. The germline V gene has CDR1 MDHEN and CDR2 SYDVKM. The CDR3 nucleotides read TGTGCCAGCAGTTTAACAGGGGGCCGGAATCAGCCCCAGCATTTT. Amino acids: CASSLTGGRNQPQHF.

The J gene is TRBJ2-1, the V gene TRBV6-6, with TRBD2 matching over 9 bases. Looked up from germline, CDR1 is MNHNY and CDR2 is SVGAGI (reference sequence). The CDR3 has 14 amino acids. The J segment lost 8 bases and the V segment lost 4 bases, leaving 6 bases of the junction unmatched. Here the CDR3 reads CASSWAGGVHEQFF. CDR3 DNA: TGTGCCAGCAGTTGGGCGGGGGGGGTCCATGAGCAGTTCTTC.

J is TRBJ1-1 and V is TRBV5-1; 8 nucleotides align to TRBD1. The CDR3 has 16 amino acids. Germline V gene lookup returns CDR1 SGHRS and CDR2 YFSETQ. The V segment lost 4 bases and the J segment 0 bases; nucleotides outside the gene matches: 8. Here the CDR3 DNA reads TGCGCCAGCAGCGCTGGGACAGGAGCTCTGAACACTGAAGCTTTCTTT. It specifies CASSAGTGALNTEAFF.

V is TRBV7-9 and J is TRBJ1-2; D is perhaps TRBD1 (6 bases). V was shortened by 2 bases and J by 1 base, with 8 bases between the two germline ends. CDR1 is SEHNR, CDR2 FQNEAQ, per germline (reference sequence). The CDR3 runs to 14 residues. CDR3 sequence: CASSLSGVNYGYTF. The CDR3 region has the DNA TGTGCCAGCAGCTTATCAGGGGTTAACTATGGCTACACCTTC.

The CDR3 reads CASSADSNYGYTF. CDR3 DNA sequence: TGTGCCAGCAGCGCCGACAGCAACTATGGCTACACCTTC. The chain employs TRBV9 and TRBJ1-2, with D perhaps matching TRBD1 (5 bases). The germline gives CDR1 SGDLS, CDR2 YYNGEE. The CDR3 extends over 13 amino acids. Trimming shortened V by 3 bases and J by 2 bases, and 8 bases separated the two germline ends.

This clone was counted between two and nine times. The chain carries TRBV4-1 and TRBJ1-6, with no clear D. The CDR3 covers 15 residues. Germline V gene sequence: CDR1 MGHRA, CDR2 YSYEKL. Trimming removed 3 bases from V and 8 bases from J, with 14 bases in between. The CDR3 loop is CASSQSPGPHSPLHF. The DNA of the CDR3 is TGCGCCAGCAGCCAGTCACCGGGCCCCCATTCACCCCTCCACTTT.

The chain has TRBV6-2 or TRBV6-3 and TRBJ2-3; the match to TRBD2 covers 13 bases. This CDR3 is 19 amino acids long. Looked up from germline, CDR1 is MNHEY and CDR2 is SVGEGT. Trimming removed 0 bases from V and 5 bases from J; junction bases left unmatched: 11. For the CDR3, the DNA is TGTGCCAGCAGTTACTCGATTGGGACTAGCGGGATTGCTGGAGATACGCAGTATTTT. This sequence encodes CASSYSIGTSGIAGDTQYF.

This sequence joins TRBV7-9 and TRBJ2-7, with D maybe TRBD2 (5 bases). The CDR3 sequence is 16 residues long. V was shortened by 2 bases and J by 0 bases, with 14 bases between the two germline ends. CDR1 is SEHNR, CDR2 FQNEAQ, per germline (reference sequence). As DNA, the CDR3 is TGTGCCAGCAGCTTATTGGGCGGGTATAGCTCCTACGAGCAGTACTTC. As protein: CASSLLGGYSSYEQYF.